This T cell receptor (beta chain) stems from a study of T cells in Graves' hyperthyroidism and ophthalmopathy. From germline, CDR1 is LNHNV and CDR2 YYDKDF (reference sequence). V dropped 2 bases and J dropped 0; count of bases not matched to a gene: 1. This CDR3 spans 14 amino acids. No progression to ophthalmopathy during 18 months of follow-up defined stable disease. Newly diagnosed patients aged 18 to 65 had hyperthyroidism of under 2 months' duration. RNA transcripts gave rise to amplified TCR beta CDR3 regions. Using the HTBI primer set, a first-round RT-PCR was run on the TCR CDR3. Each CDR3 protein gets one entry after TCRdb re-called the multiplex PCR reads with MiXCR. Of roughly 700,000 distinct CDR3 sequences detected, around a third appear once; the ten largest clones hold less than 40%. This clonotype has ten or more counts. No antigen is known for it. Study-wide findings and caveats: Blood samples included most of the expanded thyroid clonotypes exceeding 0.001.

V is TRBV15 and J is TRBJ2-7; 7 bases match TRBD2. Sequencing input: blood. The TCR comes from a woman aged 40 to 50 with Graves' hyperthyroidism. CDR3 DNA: TGTGCCACCAGCAGACTAGCGGACTCCTACGAGCAGTACTTC. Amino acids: CATSRLADSYEQYF.